The 30 T cell receptor beta chains below all came from one sample that was sequenced in a study of graft-versus-host responses after intestinal transplantation. Repertoires were generated with immunoSEQ multiplex PCR, while TCRdb's copy carries only in-frame clones and drops some. The sample yields about 39,000 clones, about 92% seen once. Specimen: PBMCs, collected around 720 days after intestinal transplantation. These receptors came from a human patient who received an intestinal transplant, so some T cells may come from the graft donor.

The chain recombines TRBV7-9 with TRBJ1-2, with D uncertain. Germline-derived CDR1 and CDR2 are SEHNR and FQNEAQ (reference sequence). The V end lost 7 bases, the J end lost 4 bases, and 13 bases lay between the germline ends. The CDR3 consists of 13 residues. The CDR3 DNA reads TGTGCCAGCACAGGCCCGTTGTCCTATGGCTACACCTTC. Translated, it gives CASTGPLSYGYTF.

The genes are TRBV30 and TRBJ2-5, with a possible D match to TRBD1 (6 bases). V was trimmed by 5 bases and J by 1 base, leaving 11 bases between them. The CDR3 has 13 amino acids. Germline values: CDR1 GTSNPN, CDR2 SVGIG (reference sequence). The chain's CDR3 is CAWESDSQETQYF. The CDR3 DNA is TGTGCCTGGGAGTCGGACAGCCAAGAGACCCAGTACTTC.

This clone was seen just once. The chain couples TRBV4-1 to TRBJ1-5; D may be TRBD1 (6 bases). Germline V gives CDR1 MGHRA, CDR2 YSYEKL. Trimming shortened V by 0 bases and J by 4 bases, and 16 bases separated the two germline ends. This CDR3 has 17 residues. Here the CDR3 reads CASSQEKRGGLNQPQHF. For the CDR3, the DNA is TGCGCCAGCAGCCAAGAAAAGAGGGGGGGTCTAAATCAGCCCCAGCATTTT.

The J gene is TRBJ2-7, the V gene TRBV19, with TRBD1 identical over 9 bases. From germline, CDR1 is LNHDA and CDR2 SQIVND (reference sequence). The V segment lost 8 bases and the J segment 5 bases; nucleotides outside the gene matches: 7. This CDR3 region has 13 residues. CDR3 coding DNA: TGTGCCAGTCCAAGGGGACAGGGTAACGAGCAGTACTTC. It specifies CASPRGQGNEQYF.

The chain links TRBV5-1 to TRBJ1-4; D ambiguous. The CDR3 consists of 14 residues. Looked up from germline, CDR1 is SGHRS and CDR2 is YFSETQ. V lost 1 base to trimming and J lost 6 bases, with 10 bases between them. CDR3 sequence reads: CASSLPSPDEKLFF. The CDR3 nucleotides read TGCGCCAGCAGCTTGCCTTCACCAGATGAAAAACTGTTTTTT.

The chain recombines TRBV27 with TRBJ2-3, with D possibly TRBD1 on 6 matching bases. CDR1 is MNHEY and CDR2 is SMNVEV in the germline V gene (reference sequence). Trimming took off 1 base at V and 2 bases at J, with 22 bases between the two ends. There are 19 residues in the CDR3. CDR3 bases: TGTGCCAGCAGTTTATATGGGGACACAGGGATGTCCCCCACAGATACGCAGTATTTT. As protein: CASSLYGDTGMSPTDTQYF.

The chain links TRBV7-6 to TRBJ1-2; the D is unclear. V lost 0 bases and J lost 6, with 11 bases in between. From germline, CDR1 is SGHVS and CDR2 FNYEAQ. The length of the CDR3 is 14 residues. CDR3 protein: CASSLARGSDGYTF. In nucleotides, the CDR3 is TGTGCCAGCAGCTTAGCGCGGGGATCGGATGGCTACACCTTC.

The J gene is TRBJ2-7, the V gene TRBV7-3, with unresolved D. The CDR3 runs to 14 residues. V was pared by 2 bases and J by 2 bases, with 10 bases between. Germline V CDR1 and CDR2: SGHTA, FQGTGA. Here the CDR3 reads CASSLYSNPYEQYF. The CDR3 region has the DNA TGTGCCAGCAGCTTATACTCAAATCCCTACGAGCAGTACTTC.

The rearrangement joins TRBV6-1 to TRBJ2-7; 9 bases fit TRBD2. This CDR3 contains 12 residues. The ends lost 7 bases at V and 3 bases at J; junction bases unmatched: 1. CDR1 is MNHNS, CDR2 SASEGT, per germline. The CDR3 region has the DNA TGTGCCAGCACTAGCGGGATCTACGAGCAGTACTTC. Protein product: CASTSGIYEQYF.

The chain uses TRBV7-9 and TRBJ1-2; D possibly corresponds to TRBD1 (5 bases). In germline, CDR1 is SEHNR, CDR2 FQNEAQ (reference sequence). V was clipped by 4 bases and J by 3 bases, with 18 bases between them. CDR3 length equals 16 residues. CDR3 sequence reads: CASSSLTEAGDYGYTF. The CDR3 region has the DNA TGTGCCAGCAGCTCGTTGACAGAGGCTGGTGACTATGGCTACACCTTC.

The chain is built from TRBV28 and TRBJ2-7; weak D call: TRBD2 (5 bases). The germline gives CDR1 MDHEN, CDR2 SYDVKM. V was cut by 5 bases and J by 3 bases, with 11 bases left in between. The CDR3 is made up of 13 amino acids. The CDR3 spells CASSPVGGYEQYF. In nucleotides, the CDR3 is TGTGCCAGCAGTCCCGTCGGAGGCTACGAGCAGTACTTC. The variable domain in full, with the rest retrieved from reference TRBV28 and TRBJ2-7, is DVKVTQSSRYLVKRTGEKVFLECVQDMDHENMFWYRQDPGLGLRLIYFSYDVKMKEKGDIPEGYSVSREKKERFSLILESASTNQTSMYLCASSPVGGYEQYFGPGTRLTVT.

This chain joins TRBV7-9 and TRBJ2-5; maybe TRBD2 (5 bases). V was clipped by 4 bases and J by 0 bases, with 6 bases between them. The CDR3 covers 13 residues. The germline gives CDR1 SEHNR, CDR2 FQNEAQ (reference sequence). The CDR3 is CASSSDYQETQYF. CDR3 DNA: TGTGCCAGCAGCTCGGACTACCAAGAGACCCAGTACTTC.

The rearrangement uses TRBV2 and TRBJ2-1; 7 bases are a match to TRBD1. With 5 bases clipped from V and 1 base from J, the junction kept 5 bases outside the gene matches. Germline CDR1 and CDR2: SNHLY and FYNNEI. This CDR3 region has 15 residues. The CDR3 region has the DNA TGTGCCAGCAGTCTACAGGGGACATCCTACAATGAGCAGTTCTTC. Its protein is CASSLQGTSYNEQFF.

The V gene is TRBV5-1, the J gene TRBJ1-6, with no clear D. CDR3 length: 18 residues. Germline V lookup: CDR1 SGHRS, CDR2 YFSETQ. V gave up 0 bases and J gave up 0 bases, with 13 bases separating them. As DNA, the CDR3 is TGCGCCAGCAGCTTGGGGGCCAGGTTGTCCTCCTATAATTCACCCCTCCACTTT. Translation: CASSLGARLSSYNSPLHF.

Remarks on this clone: The sample has other DNA sequences that encode this CDR3 too. The rearrangement joins TRBV7-2 to TRBJ1-1; TRBD1 is a possible D gene (5 bases). V gave up 5 bases and J gave up 8 bases, with 9 bases separating them. The CDR3 length is 11 residues. In germline, CDR1 is SGHTA, CDR2 FQGNSA. Written as DNA, the CDR3 is TGTGCCAGCAGCAGGACATTAGAAGCTTTCTTT. This codes for CASSRTLEAFF.

The chain combines TRBV19 with TRBJ1-6, with no clear D. This CDR3 is built from 16 residues. Deletions cut 3 bases from V and 4 bases from J, with 13 bases between. Germline CDR1 reads LNHDA; CDR2 reads SQIVND (reference sequence). CDR3 region: CASSILMGEYNSPLHF. Here the CDR3 DNA reads TGTGCCAGTAGTATTTTAATGGGAGAGTATAATTCACCCCTCCACTTT.

This clone was detected only once. V and J are TRBV27 and TRBJ2-1; 11 bases match TRBD2. The junction had 9 bases not matched to a gene; V was cut back by 5 bases and J by 0 bases. CDR3 size: 18 residues. CDR1 is MNHEY, CDR2 SMNVEV, per germline (reference sequence). The CDR3 region has the DNA TGTGCCAGCAGTGCCCTAGCGGGGGGTGGAACCTCCTACAATGAGCAGTTCTTC. Translated: CASSALAGGGTSYNEQFF.

This sequence joins TRBV15 and TRBJ1-5, with D hard to call. V lost 5 bases, J lost 6 bases, and 23 bases lay in between. The CDR3 extends over 17 amino acids. Germline values: CDR1 LNHNV, CDR2 YYDKDF (reference sequence). The DNA for the CDR3 is TGTGCCACCAGCCCAGAGTTTAGTGGACTAGCGGGTCAGCCCCAGCATTTT. Its protein is CATSPEFSGLAGQPQHF.

The chain has TRBV28 and TRBJ2-1; D is perhaps TRBD2 (6 bases). Trimming stripped 7 bases from V and 0 bases from J, with 19 bases between. Germline V CDR1 and CDR2: MDHEN, SYDVKM. This CDR3 region has 17 residues. Here the CDR3 DNA reads TGTGCCAGCACCCCGGGAGCGGGCGCCCCCTCCTACAATGAGCAGTTCTTC. Translated: CASTPGAGAPSYNEQFF.

V usage is TRBV5-5 and J usage is TRBJ1-5, with D possibly being TRBD1 (5 bases). The CDR3 is 15 amino acids. In germline, CDR1 is SGHKS, CDR2 YYEKEE (reference sequence). Trimming pared 4 bases from V and 0 bases from J, leaving 11 bases between. The DNA for the CDR3 is TGTGCCAGCAGCCCAGGGAGTATTAGCAATCAGCCCCAGCATTTT. Its translation is CASSPGSISNQPQHF.

The chain combines TRBV27 with TRBJ2-1; 10 positions agree with TRBD2. V was clipped by 0 bases and J by 6 bases; unmatched bases: 2. CDR1 MNHEY and CDR2 SMNVEV come from the germline V gene (reference sequence). This CDR3 has 15 amino acids. CDR3 in DNA: TGTGCCAGCAGTTTATCCCTAGCGGGGGCCAATGAGCAGTTCTTC. Amino acid sequence: CASSLSLAGANEQFF.

As concerns this clone: This sample also contains other DNA sequences that code for the same CDR3. This rearrangement joins TRBV11-2 to TRBJ2-7; possibly TRBD1 or TRBD2 for D (6 bases each). Trimming took 5 bases from V and 3 from J, leaving 11 bases between them. Germline CDR1 is SGHAT and CDR2 is FQNNGV. The CDR3 length is 13 residues. The CDR3, as DNA: TGTGCCAGCAGCCTGGGGGGCGGCTACGAGCAGTACTTC. It yields the protein CASSLGGGYEQYF.

This clone has just one count. The chain has TRBV2 and TRBJ1-5; maybe TRBD1 (5 bases). V lost 7 bases to trimming and J lost 7 bases, with 14 bases between them. This CDR3 has 13 amino acids. The V gene's germline CDR1 is SNHLY and CDR2 FYNNEI. The CDR3 region has the DNA TGTGCCAGCACTTTGGGGGTAGGGCAGCCCCAGCATTTT. The encoded protein is CASTLGVGQPQHF.

This chain links TRBV14 with TRBJ2-7; D not resolved. Germline CDR1 is SGHDN and CDR2 is FVKESK. The V and J ends lost 0 bases and 0 bases respectively, with 6 bases between them. The CDR3 is made up of 14 amino acids. DNA of the CDR3: TGTGCCAGCAGCCAAGATGTCTACTCCTACGAGCAGTACTTC. As protein: CASSQDVYSYEQYF.

J is TRBJ2-1 and V is TRBV29-1, with D perhaps matching TRBD1 (5 bases). In germline, CDR1 is SQVTM, CDR2 ANQGSEA. Trimming took 6 bases from V and 0 from J, leaving 18 bases between them. The CDR3 length is 16 residues. The CDR3 nucleotides read TGCAGCGTGACACGCCCGTGGGGCAGCTCCTACAATGAGCAGTTCTTC. Translation: CSVTRPWGSSYNEQFF.

The V gene is TRBV6-5, the J gene TRBJ2-7; no reliable D call. Deletions cut 6 bases from V and 5 bases from J, with 20 bases between. This CDR3 contains 15 residues. Germline CDR1 is MNHEY and CDR2 is SVGAGI. CDR3 sequence: CASSYRRLTINEQYF. In nucleotides, the CDR3 is TGTGCCAGCAGCTACAGAAGGCTAACTATCAACGAGCAGTACTTC.

The rearrangement uses TRBV6-5 and TRBJ2-5; D not certain. Between the trimmed V and J ends, which lost 2 bases and 0 bases, there was a span of 7 bases. The CDR3 is 14 residues long. The V gene's germline CDR1 is MNHEY and CDR2 SVGAGI. CDR3 in DNA: TGTGCCAGCAGTTACGACGGGTACCAAGAGACCCAGTACTTC. Translation: CASSYDGYQETQYF.

This chain links TRBV10-1 with TRBJ2-1; TRBD1 might be the D (6 bases). In germline, CDR1 is WNHNN, CDR2 SYGVQD (reference sequence). This CDR3 region has 16 residues. V lost 0 bases to trimming and J lost 3 bases, with 12 bases between them. CDR3 sequence: CASSESRGGYYNEQFF. The CDR3 nucleotides are TGCGCCAGCAGTGAGTCTCGAGGGGGATACTACAATGAGCAGTTCTTC.

V is TRBV18 and J is TRBJ2-1, with 12 bases identical to TRBD2. The CDR3 extends over 16 amino acids. Germline CDR1 KGHSH, CDR2 LQKENI. V was pared by 4 bases and J by 4 bases, with 5 bases of the junction left unmatched. In DNA, the CDR3 is TGTGCCAGCTCACTATCACTAGCGGGGGGATACAATGAGCAGTTCTTC. It is translated as CASSLSLAGGYNEQFF.

V gene TRBV5-6 combines with J gene TRBJ2-5, with 7 bases matching TRBD2. The V and J ends lost 3 bases and 1 base, in that order; junction bases with no gene match: 6. CDR3 length: 15 residues. Germline CDR1 is SGHDT and CDR2 is YYEEEE. This CDR3 reads CASSSLLASQETQYF. CDR3 DNA sequence: TGTGCCAGCAGCTCCCTACTAGCGTCCCAAGAGACCCAGTACTTC.